A single sample is the source of the 14 T cell receptor beta chains below, sequenced in a study of early T cells in non-severe SARS-CoV-2 infection. A single record per CDR3 protein comes from TCRdb applying MiXCR to the 5' RACE reads. Of roughly 75,000 distinct CDR3 sequences in the sample, around 8.7% were seen once. The sequencing input was whole blood. These receptors all come from an adult who was a healthcare worker with PCR-confirmed SARS-CoV-2 infection or an uninfected control (not recorded which).

For the CDR3, the DNA is TGCGCCAGCAGCCACCCCTCGGCGCTAGCGGGAGGGCCGCGGACGCAGTATTTT. The encoded protein is CASSHPSALAGGPRTQYF. This chain connects TRBV4-1 to TRBJ2-3; 12 bases line up with TRBD2. Trimming at V came to 3 bases and at J to 9 bases, leaving 16 bases not matched to a gene. This CDR3 has 18 residues. Germline V lookup: CDR1 MGHRA, CDR2 YSYEKL.

V gene TRBV15 combines with J gene TRBJ1-5; no firm D call. This CDR3 comprises 12 residues. Trimming shortened V by 1 base and J by 7 bases, and 5 bases separated the two germline ends. The germline V gene encodes CDR1 LNHNV and CDR2 YYDKDF (reference sequence). The CDR3 DNA sequence: TGTGCCACCAGCAGAGTGGAACAGCCCCAGCATTTT. Translation: CATSRVEQPQHF.

This clonotype was seen more than once but under ten times. The chain combines TRBV28 with TRBJ2-5, with a tentative D call TRBD2 (6 bases). The CDR3 sequence is 15 residues long. Germline lookup yields CDR1 MDHEN and CDR2 SYDVKM. With 4 bases removed from V and 0 bases from J, the gap between germline ends came to 12 bases. Here the CDR3 DNA reads TGTGCCAGCAGTTACGGAGCGGGTGACCAAGAGACCCAGTACTTC. Its translation: CASSYGAGDQETQYF.

This clonotype came up many times. Compared with germline, one end of the junction differs, possibly owing to a read error. The gene calls are TRBV20-1 and TRBJ2-7; no clear D gene. There are 15 residues in the CDR3. Germline values: CDR1 DFQATT, CDR2 SNEGSKA (reference sequence). The CDR3 region has the DNA TGCAGTGCTAGAGATTTGTTCGCGACAACTTTGGAGCGGTACTTC. Amino acids: CSARDLFATTLERYF.

Details on this clonotype: Just one base apart from a much larger clone, this may be a read error. This sequence joins TRBV7-9 and TRBJ2-3; a weak D match, TRBD2 (6 bases). The CDR3 consists of 15 residues. Germline loops: CDR1 SEHNR, CDR2 FQNEAQ (reference sequence). The chain's CDR3 is CVSAIEGRPTDTQYF. In nucleotides, the CDR3 is TGTGTCAGCGCGATAGAGGGGAGGCCCACAGATACGCAGTATTTT.

This clonotype showed up many times. V is TRBV30 and J is TRBJ2-3; 9 bases agree with TRBD2. V lost 8 bases to trimming and J lost 3 bases; unmatched junction nucleotides: 3. The germline V gene has CDR1 GTSNPN and CDR2 SVGIG (reference sequence). The CDR3 loop spans 12 amino acids. CDR3 nucleotide sequence: TGTGCCGGTAGCGGGAGTACAGATACGCAGTATTTT. It codes for CAGSGSTDTQYF.

This clonotype appeared many times. The gene calls are TRBV5-5 and TRBJ2-1, with no clear D. Germline lookup yields CDR1 SGHKS and CDR2 YYEKEE (reference sequence). The CDR3 is 15 amino acids. Between the trimmed V and J ends, which lost 3 bases and 2 bases, there was a span of 12 bases. The CDR3 loop reads CASSYDQSTYNEQFF. The CDR3 bases are TGTGCCAGCAGCTATGACCAGAGCACCTACAATGAGCAGTTCTTC.

This clonotype was seen at least ten times. The genes are TRBV14 and TRBJ2-5; D call uncertain. The germline V and J ends were trimmed by 3 bases and 5 bases, with 7 bases remaining between them. Germline V lookup: CDR1 SGHDN, CDR2 FVKESK. This CDR3 comprises 12 residues. The CDR3 region is CASSQLGETQYF. The CDR3 DNA sequence: TGTGCCAGCAGCCAGTTGGGCGAGACCCAGTACTTC. Together with reference TRBV14 and TRBJ2-5, the CDR3 gives the full variable domain: EAGVTQFPSHSVIEKGQTVTLRCDPISGHDNLYWYRRVMGKEIKFLLHFVKESKQDESGMPNNRFLAERTGGTYSTLKVQPAELEDSGVYFCASSQLGETQYFGPGTRLLVL.

The sample holds a few counts of this clonotype. The DNA for the CDR3 is TGTGCCAGCGGGACAGAGATAACCCAGTACTTC. As protein: CASGTEITQYF. The rearrangement joins TRBV2 to TRBJ2-4; TRBD1 matches at 7 bases. The CDR3 covers 11 residues. With 8 bases clipped from V and 13 bases from J, the junction kept 8 bases outside the gene matches. CDR1 is SNHLY, CDR2 FYNNEI, per germline.

The table lists this clonotype with many counts. This chain uses TRBV7-8 with TRBJ2-7; D is unclear. Between the trimmed V and J ends, which lost 5 bases and 7 bases, there was a span of 18 bases. The length of the CDR3 is 14 residues. Germline assignment: CDR1 SGHVS and CDR2 FQNEAQ. DNA of the CDR3: TGTGCCAGCAGCCCCGACCTTCCACCCGGGGAGCAGTACTTC. It encodes CASSPDLPPGEQYF.

This clonotype was found many times. The chain is built from TRBV28 and TRBJ2-2; no clear D. Per the germline V gene, CDR1 is MDHEN and CDR2 is SYDVKM. Trimming shortened V by 2 bases and J by 4 bases, and 5 bases separated the two germline ends. There are 13 residues in the CDR3. CDR3: CASSLGFTGELFF. The CDR3 DNA reads as TGTGCCAGCAGTTTAGGGTTCACCGGGGAGCTGTTTTTT.

This clonotype has a count of ten or more. The chain carries TRBV6-5 and TRBJ1-1, with D possibly TRBD1 on 5 matching bases. There are 14 residues in the CDR3. Looked up from germline, CDR1 is MNHEY and CDR2 is SVGAGI. Trimming removed 6 bases from V and 2 bases from J, with 13 bases in between. The CDR3 nucleotides read TGTGCCAGCAGCATTGACAGAACCAACACTGAAGCTTTCTTT. As protein: CASSIDRTNTEAFF.

This clonotype turned up a few times. As DNA, the CDR3 is TGCAGTGCTAGAAGACCCCAGGACTACGGCTATGGCTACACCTTC. Translated: CSARRPQDYGYGYTF. The genes are TRBV20-1 and TRBJ1-2; D call uncertain. This CDR3 comprises 15 residues. Germline V lookup: CDR1 DFQATT, CDR2 SNEGSKA (reference sequence). V lost 2 bases, J lost 4 bases, and 17 bases lay in between.

In this sample, this clonotype turned up many times. The V gene is TRBV6-5, the J gene TRBJ2-2; perhaps TRBD1 as D (5 bases). The CDR3 runs to 14 residues. CDR1 and CDR2 from the germline V gene are MNHEY and SVGAGI. V lost 6 bases and J lost 0, with 8 bases in between. DNA of the CDR3: TGTGCCAGCAGACAGGCCACGAACACCGGGGAGCTGTTTTTT. Translating gives CASRQATNTGELFF.